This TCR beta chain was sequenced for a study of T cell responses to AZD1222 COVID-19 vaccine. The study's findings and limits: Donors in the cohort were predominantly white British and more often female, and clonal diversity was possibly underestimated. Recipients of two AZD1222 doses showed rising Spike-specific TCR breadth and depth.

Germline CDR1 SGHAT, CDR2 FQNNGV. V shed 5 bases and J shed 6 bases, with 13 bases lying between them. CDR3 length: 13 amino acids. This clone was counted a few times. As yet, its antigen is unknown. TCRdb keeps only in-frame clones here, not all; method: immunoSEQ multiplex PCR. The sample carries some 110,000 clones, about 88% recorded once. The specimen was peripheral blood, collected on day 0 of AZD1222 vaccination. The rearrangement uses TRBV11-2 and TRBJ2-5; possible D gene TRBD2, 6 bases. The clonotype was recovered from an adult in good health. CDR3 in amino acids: CASSTGSRQTQYF. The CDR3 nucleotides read TGTGCCAGCAGCACCGGGAGTCGGCAGACCCAGTACTTC.